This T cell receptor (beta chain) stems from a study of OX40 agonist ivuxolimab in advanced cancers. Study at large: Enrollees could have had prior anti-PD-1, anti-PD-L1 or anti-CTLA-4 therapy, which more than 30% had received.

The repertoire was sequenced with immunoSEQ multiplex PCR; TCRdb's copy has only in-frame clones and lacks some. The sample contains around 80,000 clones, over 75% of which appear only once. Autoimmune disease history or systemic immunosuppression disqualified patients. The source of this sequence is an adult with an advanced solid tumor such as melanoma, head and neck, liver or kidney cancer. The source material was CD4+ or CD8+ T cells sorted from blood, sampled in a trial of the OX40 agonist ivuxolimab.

Here the CDR3 reads CASSAVTGEDGELFF. The CDR3 DNA follows: TGTGCCAGCAGCGCGGTGACAGGGGAGGACGGGGAGCTGTTTTTT. V and J are TRBV11-2 and TRBJ2-2; 8 bases fit TRBD1. There are 15 residues in the CDR3. The junction had 9 bases not matched to a gene; V was cut back by 5 bases and J by 7 bases. Germline V lookup: CDR1 SGHAT, CDR2 FQNNGV.